A single sample is the source of the 27 T cell receptor beta chains below, sequenced in a study of blood T cell repertoires in COVID-19 (dated by TCRdb to 2020 to 2022). The method behind the library was the immunoSEQ multiplex PCR assay. Here the immuneACCESS table is served through TCRdb, limited to in-frame sequences with V and J called. Missing clones are a known gap in these copies; in checked studies unresolved V genes cover under half, and the rest lacks a known reason. The sample contains about 71,000 clones, 80% to 90% of them found a single time. Jointly, the top ten make up roughly 2.4% of the sample. Specimen: peripheral blood. The receptors stem from a human donor in a cohort sampled during active COVID-19.

The table lists this clone with a count of one. V gene TRBV19 combines with J gene TRBJ1-2; D is possibly TRBD1 (5 bases). Germline CDR1 reads LNHDA; CDR2 reads SQIVND (reference sequence). This CDR3 is 17 amino acids long. The V end was cut by 2 bases, the J end by 5 bases, with 21 bases between. CDR3 amino acids: CASSISLLADGGYGYTF. The CDR3, as DNA: TGTGCCAGTAGTATAAGCCTATTGGCAGACGGGGGATATGGCTACACCTTC.

The V and J genes are TRBV25-1 and TRBJ2-3; TRBD1 might be the D (5 bases). V was trimmed by 1 base and J by 0 bases, leaving 8 bases between them. CDR1 and CDR2 from the germline V gene are MGHDK and SYGVNS. CDR3 length equals 15 residues. Here the CDR3 reads CASSELTVSTDTQYF. Written as DNA, the CDR3 is TGTGCCAGCAGTGAATTGACAGTTAGCACAGATACGCAGTATTTT.

J is TRBJ1-1 and V is TRBV2, with D hard to call. Germline V CDR1 and CDR2: SNHLY, FYNNEI. This CDR3 is 13 amino acids long. V lost 6 bases, J lost 1 base, and 9 bases lay in between. The DNA for the CDR3 is TGTGCCAGCAGAGGCAGCGAGAACACTGAAGCTTTCTTT. This translates into CASRGSENTEAFF.

Only one count was recorded for this clone. The CDR3: CASSKPLAGAGETQYF. The CDR3, as DNA: TGCGCCAGCAGCAAACCGCTAGCGGGGGCGGGGGAGACCCAGTACTTC. The rearrangement joins TRBV5-1 to TRBJ2-5; 10 bases align to TRBD2. CDR1 and CDR2 from the germline V gene are SGHRS and YFSETQ. The CDR3 has 16 amino acids. V was pared by 4 bases and J by 5 bases, with 11 bases of the junction left unmatched. Full variable domain (rest looked up from reference TRBV5-1 and TRBJ2-5): KAGVTQTPRYLIKTRGQQVTLSCSPISGHRSVSWYQQTPGQGLQFLFEYFSETQRNKGNFPGRFSGRQFSNSRSEMNVSTLELGDSALYLCASSKPLAGAGETQYFGPGTRLLVL.

The sample holds one count of this clone. CDR3 amino acids: CASSDRSTLNTEAFF. The CDR3 DNA follows: TGTGCCAGCAGTGATCGTTCGACTTTGAACACTGAAGCTTTCTTT. J is TRBJ1-1 and V is TRBV2; no definite D call. CDR1 is SNHLY and CDR2 is FYNNEI in the germline V gene. The CDR3 extends over 15 amino acids. V was shortened by 3 bases and J by 0 bases, with 11 bases between the two germline ends.

The V call is TRBV7-9, the J call TRBJ2-7, with D possibly matching TRBD1 (6 bases). Germline CDR1 reads SEHNR; CDR2 reads FQNEAQ (reference sequence). There are 14 residues in the CDR3. V dropped 1 base and J dropped 6 bases, with 13 bases sitting between them. The CDR3 region has the DNA TGTGCCAGCAGCTTAGACTCCTACAGGGTCGAGCAGTACTTC. Amino acids: CASSLDSYRVEQYF.

The chain couples TRBV13 to TRBJ2-4; 9 bases are shared with TRBD1. CDR1 and CDR2 from the germline V gene are PRHDT and FYEKMQ (reference sequence). V was clipped by 5 bases and J by 0 bases; unmatched bases: 8. The CDR3 extends over 17 amino acids. CDR3 protein: CASSPPGTGIAKNIQYF. The DNA of the CDR3 is TGTGCCAGCAGCCCCCCAGGGACAGGGATAGCCAAAAACATTCAGTACTTC.

The V call is TRBV30, the J call TRBJ1-5, with D possibly being TRBD1 (5 bases). From germline, CDR1 is GTSNPN and CDR2 SVGIG (reference sequence). V lost 1 base and J lost 7, with 14 bases in between. The CDR3 is 14 amino acids. CDR3 loop: CAWSEGSRGQPQHF. CDR3 bases: TGTGCCTGGAGTGAAGGGTCTAGGGGCCAGCCCCAGCATTTT.

V and J are TRBV30 and TRBJ1-1; 7 bases are a match to TRBD1. CDR3 size: 12 residues. V shed 8 bases, J shed 5 bases, and the junction held 8 bases outside the gene matches. Per the germline V gene, CDR1 is GTSNPN and CDR2 is SVGIG (reference sequence). In DNA form, the CDR3 reads TGTGCCGGAAACAGGGGAGGAACTGAAGCTTTCTTT. This gives the protein CAGNRGGTEAFF. Full variable domain (outside the CDR3, taken from reference TRBV30 and TRBJ1-1): SQTIHQWPATLVQPVGSPLSLECTVEGTSNPNLYWYRQAAGRGLQLLFYSVGIGQISSEVPQNLSASRPQDRQFILSSKKLLLSDSGFYLCAGNRGGTEAFFGQGTRLTVV.

This chain connects TRBV5-1 to TRBJ1-2; a weak D match, TRBD1 (5 bases). Germline CDR1 and CDR2: SGHRS and YFSETQ. The CDR3 covers 15 residues. The V end lost 5 bases, the J end lost 0 bases, and 14 bases lay between the germline ends. The CDR3 here is CASRVNRNSNYGYTF. CDR3 bases: TGCGCCAGCAGAGTCAACAGGAACTCTAACTATGGCTACACCTTC.

The chain recombines TRBV5-4 with TRBJ1-5; TRBD1 matches at 7 bases. This CDR3 is 17 amino acids long. V lost 1 base, J lost 0 bases, and 7 bases stayed unmatched. In germline, CDR1 is SGHNT, CDR2 YYREEE (reference sequence). The CDR3, as DNA: TGTGCCAGCAGCTTGTCAGGGGGGATCGGTAGCAATCAGCCCCAGCATTTT. Its protein product is CASSLSGGIGSNQPQHF.

The V and J genes are TRBV29-1 and TRBJ2-4; D is perhaps TRBD2 (6 bases). V was pared by 0 bases and J by 7 bases, with 16 bases between. Germline V gene lookup returns CDR1 SQVTM and CDR2 ANQGSEA. The CDR3 loop spans 15 amino acids. CDR3 DNA sequence: TGCAGCGTTGAAGATCCCGGGAGCGAGGATAACATTCAGTACTTC. Its translation is CSVEDPGSEDNIQYF. Complete variable domain (other parts from reference TRBV29-1 and TRBJ2-4): SAVISQKPSRDICQRGTSLTIQCQVDSQVTMMFWYRQQPGQSLTLIATANQGSEATYESGFVIDKFPISRPNLTFSTLTVSNMSPEDSSIYLCSVEDPGSEDNIQYFGAGTRLSVL.

This chain uses TRBV7-2 with TRBJ1-5; D call uncertain. This CDR3 comprises 14 residues. CDR1 SGHTA and CDR2 FQGNSA come from the germline V gene. Trimming took off 5 bases at V and 7 bases at J, with 15 bases between the two ends. CDR3 in amino acids: CASSRSRAGQPQHF. The CDR3 DNA reads TGTGCCAGCAGCCGCTCAAGGGCGGGGCAGCCCCAGCATTTT.

This sequence joins TRBV6-2 or TRBV6-3 and TRBJ1-1; D gene unclear. Germline values: CDR1 MNHEY, CDR2 SVGEGT. This CDR3 comprises 13 residues. Deletions cut 6 bases from V and 5 bases from J, with 13 bases between. As DNA, the CDR3 is TGTGCCAGCAGCCAAAGATGGAGGACTGAAGCTTTCTTT. It codes for CASSQRWRTEAFF.

The CDR3 DNA reads TGTGCCAGCAGCTTAGGGTTACAGACCCGCTCTGGGGCCAACGTCCTGACTTTC. It specifies CASSLGLQTRSGANVLTF. This sequence joins TRBV11-2 and TRBJ2-6; unclear D gene. Germline CDR1 SGHAT, CDR2 FQNNGV. V lost 1 base and J 0 bases, leaving 13 bases between the germline ends. The CDR3 consists of 18 residues.

This chain joins TRBV19 and TRBJ2-1; TRBD2 matches at 7 bases. Germline V gene lookup returns CDR1 LNHDA and CDR2 SQIVND (reference sequence). The J segment lost 10 bases and the V segment lost 9 bases, leaving 6 bases of the junction unmatched. The CDR3 contains 11 residues. Here the CDR3 DNA reads TGTGCCAGCATGGGACTACTGGAGCAGTTCTTC. Translated: CASMGLLEQFF.

V and J are TRBV18 and TRBJ1-2; D unresolved. The V gene's germline CDR1 is KGHSH and CDR2 LQKENI. Between the trimmed V and J ends, which lost 4 bases and 4 bases, there was a span of 10 bases. The length of the CDR3 is 13 residues. The CDR3 coding sequence is TGTGCCAGCTCACTTGGAGAAACCTATGGCTACACCTTC. Protein: CASSLGETYGYTF.

The chain is built from TRBV20-1 and TRBJ1-3; D call uncertain. Germline V gene data show CDR1 as DFQATT and CDR2 as SNEGSKA (reference sequence). Trimming left V 3 bases short and J 2 bases short, with 11 bases between. The CDR3 covers 14 residues. The CDR3 region is CSASDAPAGNTIYF. The CDR3 nucleotides are TGCAGTGCTAGTGATGCCCCGGCTGGAAACACCATATATTTT.

The genes are TRBV28 and TRBJ1-2; the match to TRBD1 covers 10 bases. From germline, CDR1 is MDHEN and CDR2 SYDVKM. V lost 6 bases to trimming and J lost 11 bases; unmatched junction nucleotides: 6. The CDR3 loop spans 12 amino acids. The CDR3 coding sequence is TGTGCCAGCAGCTCGGGACAGGGGAAATACACCTTC. It translates to CASSSGQGKYTF.

This clone was recorded a few times. This chain connects TRBV30 to TRBJ1-2, with 10 nucleotides matching TRBD1. Per the germline V gene, CDR1 is GTSNPN and CDR2 is SVGIG (reference sequence). The CDR3 loop spans 14 amino acids. V lost 5 bases, J lost 5 bases, and 8 bases stayed unmatched. The CDR3 DNA reads TGTGCCTGGGTGGGACAGGGGACAATGTATGGCTACACCTTC. Translating gives CAWVGQGTMYGYTF.

This clone has more than one count but fewer than ten. The J gene is TRBJ1-2, the V gene TRBV11-2, with no clear D. The germline gives CDR1 SGHAT, CDR2 FQNNGV. Trimming shortened V by 0 bases and J by 2 bases, and 7 bases separated the two germline ends. CDR3 length: 14 amino acids. The CDR3 DNA reads TGTGCCAGCAGCTTAGAAGTGGGCAACTATGGCTACACCTTC. Protein sequence: CASSLEVGNYGYTF.

The CDR3 DNA follows: TGTGCCAGCGGTGTCCCTTCAGCCTACGAGCAGTACTTC. Encoded protein: CASGVPSAYEQYF. The chain has TRBV28 and TRBJ2-7, with D uncertain. Trimming pared 8 bases from V and 2 bases from J, leaving 13 bases between. The CDR3 spans 13 residues. Germline CDR1 MDHEN, CDR2 SYDVKM.

CDR3 region: CASSLALAGVYEQFF. The CDR3 nucleotides are TGTGCCAGCAGCTTGGCCCTAGCTGGTGTCTATGAGCAGTTCTTC. This rearrangement joins TRBV5-6 to TRBJ2-1, with a tentative D call TRBD2 (5 bases). The germline gives CDR1 SGHDT, CDR2 YYEEEE. This CDR3 has 15 residues. V lost 0 bases, J lost 8 bases, and 15 bases lay in between.

The genes are TRBV7-3 and TRBJ1-1; the D is unclear. The V end lost 0 bases, the J end lost 1 base, and 3 bases lay between the germline ends. Germline CDR1 SGHTA, CDR2 FQGTGA. CDR3 length equals 13 residues. CDR3 DNA: TGTGCCAGCAGCTTAACTAAGAACACTGAAGCTTTCTTT. Translation gives CASSLTKNTEAFF.

This clone was seen a single time. The chain couples TRBV5-1 to TRBJ2-7, with TRBD1 identical over 10 bases. The CDR3 consists of 16 residues. From germline, CDR1 is SGHRS and CDR2 YFSETQ. The ends lost 7 bases at V and 7 bases at J; junction bases unmatched: 17. The CDR3 DNA reads as TGCGCCAGCCTTCCCTATCCCGGGACAGGGGCAGGGGAGCAGTACTTC. It encodes CASLPYPGTGAGEQYF. Full variable domain (missing parts from reference TRBV5-1 and TRBJ2-7): KAGVTQTPRYLIKTRGQQVTLSCSPISGHRSVSWYQQTPGQGLQFLFEYFSETQRNKGNFPGRFSGRQFSNSRSEMNVSTLELGDSALYLCASLPYPGTGAGEQYFGPGTRLTVT.

For this clone: An end of the junction does not agree with germline; a read error may underlie this. The rearrangement links TRBV3-1 (or the pseudogene TRBV3-2) to TRBJ2-7, with TRBD1 identical over 12 bases. CDR1 and CDR2 (germline): LGHDT, YNNKEL (reference sequence). This CDR3 is built from 14 residues. The CDR3 DNA sequence: TGTGCCAGCAGCCTCCAACCGGGACAGGGGGCGACTGACTTC. This translates into CASSLQPGQGATDF.

The chain is built from TRBV5-1 and TRBJ2-2, with TRBD1 matching 7 bases. V gave up 5 bases and J gave up 10 bases; unmatched junction bases: 26. CDR1 is SGHRS and CDR2 is YFSETQ in the germline V gene. The CDR3 has 19 amino acids. The CDR3 coding sequence is TGCGCCAGCAGTTTGCCCCCGACGGATCCAGGGGGTACAACCAAGGAGCTGTTTTTT. Translation gives CASSLPPTDPGGTTKELFF.